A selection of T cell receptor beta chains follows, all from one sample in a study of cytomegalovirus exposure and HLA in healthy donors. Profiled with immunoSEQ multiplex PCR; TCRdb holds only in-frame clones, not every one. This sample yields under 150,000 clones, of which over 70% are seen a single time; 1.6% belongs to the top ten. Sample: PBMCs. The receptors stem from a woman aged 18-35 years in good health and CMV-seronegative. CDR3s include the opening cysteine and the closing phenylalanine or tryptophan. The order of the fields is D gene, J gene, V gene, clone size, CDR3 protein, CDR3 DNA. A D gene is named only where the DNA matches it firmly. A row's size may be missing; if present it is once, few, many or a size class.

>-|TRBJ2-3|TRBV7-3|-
CASSLMRVTDTQYF
TGTGCCAGCAGCTTAATGAGAGTCACAGATACGCAGTATTTT
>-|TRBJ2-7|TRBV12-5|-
CASGLDLSGEQYF
TGTGCTAGTGGTTTGGACTTATCCGGCGAGCAGTACTTC
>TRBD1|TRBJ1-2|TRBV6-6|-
CASVQDRGGGYTF
TGTGCCAGCGTTCAGGACAGGGGAGGAGGCTACACCTTC
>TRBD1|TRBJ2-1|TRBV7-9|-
CASTPSTGSNEQFF
TGTGCCAGCACCCCATCGACAGGGAGCAATGAGCAGTTCTTC
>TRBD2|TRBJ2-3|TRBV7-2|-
CASSSGLAGGNTQYF
TGTGCCAGCAGCTCTGGACTAGCGGGGGGGAATACGCAGTATTTT
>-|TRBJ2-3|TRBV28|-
CANGNGGSTDTQYF
TGTGCCAACGGGAACGGGGGTAGCACAGATACGCAGTATTTT
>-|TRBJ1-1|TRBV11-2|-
CASSFSGESEAFF
TGTGCCAGCAGCTTCTCAGGGGAATCTGAAGCTTTCTTT
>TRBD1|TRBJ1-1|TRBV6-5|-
CASSLGQGGGGAFF
TGTGCCAGCAGCCTCGGACAGGGAGGAGGGGGAGCTTTCTTT
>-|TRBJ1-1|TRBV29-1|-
CSVAGVWEEAFF
TGCAGCGTTGCGGGAGTTTGGGAAGAAGCTTTCTTT
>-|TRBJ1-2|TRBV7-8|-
CASSLGSQSYYGYTF
TGTGCCAGCAGCTTAGGGAGTCAGTCATACTATGGCTACACCTTC
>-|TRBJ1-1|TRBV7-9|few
CASSRGSQGRAFF
TGTGCCAGCAGCCGTGGGTCCCAGGGAAGGGCTTTCTTT
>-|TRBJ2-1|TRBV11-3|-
CASSLGLRGNEQFF
TGTGCCAGCAGCTTAGGGTTGCGGGGCAATGAGCAGTTCTTC
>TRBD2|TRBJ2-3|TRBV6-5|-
CASSWTSGGADTQYF
TGTGCCAGCAGTTGGACTAGCGGGGGAGCAGATACGCAGTATTTT
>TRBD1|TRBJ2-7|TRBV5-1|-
CASSLAQGAGEQYF
TGCGCCAGCAGCTTGGCGCAGGGGGCTGGGGAGCAGTACTTC
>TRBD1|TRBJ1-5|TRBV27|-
CASSLRTGDNQPQHF
TGTGCCAGCAGTTTAAGGACAGGGGACAATCAGCCCCAGCATTTT
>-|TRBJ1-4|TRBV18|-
CASSPRQNNEKLFF
TGTGCCAGCTCACCCCGTCAGAATAATGAAAAACTGTTTTTT
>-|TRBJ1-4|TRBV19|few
CASSIQGVPTNEKLFF
TGTGCCAGTAGTATTCAGGGCGTCCCAACTAATGAAAAACTGTTTTTT
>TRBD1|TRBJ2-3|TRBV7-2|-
CASSYRGPTDTQYF
TGTGCCAGCAGCTACAGGGGTCCCACAGATACGCAGTATTTT
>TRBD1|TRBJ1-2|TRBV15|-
CATSREGQANYGYTF
TGTGCCACCAGCAGAGAGGGACAGGCCAACTATGGCTACACCTTC
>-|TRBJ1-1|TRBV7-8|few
CASSQTENTEAFF
TGTGCCAGCAGCCAAACAGAGAACACTGAAGCTTTCTTT
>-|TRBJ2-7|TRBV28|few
CASRYVGTRTYEQYF
TGTGCCAGCAGGTACGTGGGGACTCGAACCTACGAGCAGTACTTC
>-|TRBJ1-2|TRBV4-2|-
CASGPGHGYTF
TGTGCCAGCGGCCCCGGTCATGGCTACACCTTC
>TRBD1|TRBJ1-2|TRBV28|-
CASTSTGNGYTF
TGTGCCAGCACCTCGACAGGGAACGGCTACACCTTC
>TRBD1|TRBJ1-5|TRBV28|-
CASSLWAGQGRNQPQHF
TGTGCCAGCAGTTTATGGGCAGGACAGGGGCGCAATCAGCCCCAGCATTTT
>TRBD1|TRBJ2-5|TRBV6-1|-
CASSGGQGLTETQYF
TGTGCCAGCAGTGGGGGACAGGGCCTTACAGAGACCCAGTACTTC
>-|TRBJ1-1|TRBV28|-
CASSLLGPEAFF
TGTGCCAGCAGTTTATTGGGGCCTGAAGCTTTCTTT
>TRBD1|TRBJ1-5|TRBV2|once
CASSSGTVSYSNQPQHF
TGTGCCAGCAGTTCCGGGACAGTCTCTTATAGCAATCAGCCCCAGCATTTT
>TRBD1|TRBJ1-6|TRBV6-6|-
CASTEGTVNNSPLHF
TGTGCCAGCACCGAAGGGACAGTCAATAATTCACCCCTCCACTTT
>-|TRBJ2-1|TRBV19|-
CASSIWARNNEQFF
TGTGCCAGTAGTATCTGGGCGAGAAACAATGAGCAGTTCTTC
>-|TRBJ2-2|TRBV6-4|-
CASTSAENTGELFF
-
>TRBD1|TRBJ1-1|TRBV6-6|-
CASSGRTGGGTEAFF
TGTGCCAGCAGTGGAAGGACAGGGGGCGGCACTGAAGCTTTCTTT
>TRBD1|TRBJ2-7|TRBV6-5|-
CASTLTGGNYEQYF
TGTGCCAGCACCCTGACAGGGGGCAACTACGAGCAGTACTTC
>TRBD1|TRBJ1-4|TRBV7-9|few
CASSLLGTGTEKLFF
TGTGCCAGCAGCTTACTCGGGACAGGAACTGAAAAACTGTTTTTT
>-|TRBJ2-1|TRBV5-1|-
CASSFETTYNEQFF
TGCGCCAGCAGCTTTGAGACTACGTACAATGAGCAGTTCTTC
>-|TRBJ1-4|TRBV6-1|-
CASGRGGGGKLFF
TGTGCCAGCGGAAGGGGGGGCGGTGGAAAACTGTTTTTT
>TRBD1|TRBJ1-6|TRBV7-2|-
CASSLIRGQGFSPLHF
TGTGCCAGCAGCTTAATCCGGGGACAGGGGTTTTCACCCCTCCACTTT
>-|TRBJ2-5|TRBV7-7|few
CASSQRTEGETQYF
TGTGCTAGCAGCCAACGGACAGAGGGAGAGACCCAGTACTTC
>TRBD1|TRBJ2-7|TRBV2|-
CASSGGTGTGGEQYF
TGTGCCAGCAGTGGAGGAACCGGGACAGGTGGGGAGCAGTACTTC
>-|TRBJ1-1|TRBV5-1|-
CASSSGQITEAFF
TGCGCCAGCAGCAGCGGGCAGATCACTGAAGCTTTCTTT
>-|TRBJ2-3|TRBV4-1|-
CASSQDWPSTDTQYF
TGCGCCAGCAGCCAAGATTGGCCCAGCACAGATACGCAGTATTTT
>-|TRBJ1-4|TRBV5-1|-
CASRPPGTNEKLFF
TGCGCCAGCAGACCTCCGGGGACTAATGAAAAACTGTTTTTT
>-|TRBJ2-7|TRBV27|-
CASSPPGAYEQYF
TGTGCCAGCAGCCCCCCAGGTGCCTACGAGCAGTACTTC
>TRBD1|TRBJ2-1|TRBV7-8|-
CASSKIGTANEQFF
TGTGCCAGCAGCAAGATCGGGACAGCCAATGAGCAGTTCTTC
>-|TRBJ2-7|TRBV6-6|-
CASRPRGSSSYEQYF
TGTGCCAGCAGACCTCGGGGTTCGAGCTCCTACGAGCAGTACTTC
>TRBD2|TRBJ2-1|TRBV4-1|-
CASSQPRGLDEQFF
TGCGCCAGCAGCCAGCCGCGGGGGTTGGATGAGCAGTTCTTC
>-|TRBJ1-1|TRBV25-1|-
CASSDLSDREAFF
TGTGCCAGCAGTGACCTCTCGGACAGAGAAGCTTTCTTT
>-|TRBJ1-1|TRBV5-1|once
CASSLGLSGNTEAFF
TGCGCCAGCAGCTTAGGACTTTCCGGGAACACTGAAGCTTTCTTT
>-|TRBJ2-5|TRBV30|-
CAGETWSDETQYF
TGTGCCGGAGAGACTTGGTCTGATGAGACCCAGTACTTC